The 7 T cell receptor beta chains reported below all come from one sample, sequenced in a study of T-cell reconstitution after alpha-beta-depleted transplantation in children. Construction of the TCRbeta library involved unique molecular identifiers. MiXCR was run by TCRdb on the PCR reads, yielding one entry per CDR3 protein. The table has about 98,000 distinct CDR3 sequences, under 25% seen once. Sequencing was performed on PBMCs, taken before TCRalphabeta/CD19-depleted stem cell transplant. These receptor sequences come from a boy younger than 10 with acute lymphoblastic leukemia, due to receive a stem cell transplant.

The CDR3 loop reads CASSPQGTTGELFF. CDR3 DNA sequence: TGTGCCAGCAGCCCTCAGGGGACCACCGGGGAGCTGTTTTTT. The chain carries TRBV9 and TRBJ2-2; TRBD1 is a possible D gene (6 bases). This CDR3 contains 14 residues. From germline, CDR1 is SGDLS and CDR2 YYNGEE. Trimming removed 4 bases from V and 4 bases from J, with 11 bases in between.

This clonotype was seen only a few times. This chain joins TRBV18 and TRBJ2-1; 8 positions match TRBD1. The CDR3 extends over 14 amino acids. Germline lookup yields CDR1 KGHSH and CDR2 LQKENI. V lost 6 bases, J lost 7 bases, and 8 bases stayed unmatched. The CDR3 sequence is CASSATGVTNEQFF. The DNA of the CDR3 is TGTGCCAGCTCGGCGACAGGGGTTACGAATGAGCAGTTCTTC.

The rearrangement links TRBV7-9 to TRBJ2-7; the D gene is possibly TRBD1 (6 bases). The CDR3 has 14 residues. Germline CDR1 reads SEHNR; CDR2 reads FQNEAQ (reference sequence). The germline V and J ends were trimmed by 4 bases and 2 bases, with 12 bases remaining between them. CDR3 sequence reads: CASSSHRETYEQYF. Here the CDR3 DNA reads TGTGCCAGCAGCTCTCACAGGGAAACCTACGAGCAGTACTTC.

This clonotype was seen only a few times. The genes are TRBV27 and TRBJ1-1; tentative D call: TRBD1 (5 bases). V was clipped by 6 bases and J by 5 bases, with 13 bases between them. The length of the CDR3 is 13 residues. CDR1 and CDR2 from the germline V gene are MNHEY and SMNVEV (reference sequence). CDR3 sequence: CASRDRVRTEAFF. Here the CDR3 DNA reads TGTGCCAGCAGAGACAGAGTTCGGACTGAAGCTTTCTTT.

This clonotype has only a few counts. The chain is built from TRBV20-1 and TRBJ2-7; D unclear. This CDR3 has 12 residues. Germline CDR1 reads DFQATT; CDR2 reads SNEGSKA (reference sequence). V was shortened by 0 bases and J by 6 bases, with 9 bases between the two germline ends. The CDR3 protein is CSARDRLAEQYF. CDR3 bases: TGCAGTGCTAGAGATAGGTTGGCCGAGCAGTACTTC.

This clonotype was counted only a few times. CDR3 loop: CASSEFSSLTYNEQFF. CDR3 nucleotides: TGTGCCAGCAGTGAATTTTCTAGCCTGACCTACAATGAGCAGTTCTTC. The chain recombines TRBV6-1 with TRBJ2-1; D perhaps matches TRBD2 (5 bases). V dropped 2 bases and J dropped 2 bases, with 13 bases sitting between them. The CDR3 loop spans 16 amino acids. The V gene's germline CDR1 is MNHNS and CDR2 SASEGT.

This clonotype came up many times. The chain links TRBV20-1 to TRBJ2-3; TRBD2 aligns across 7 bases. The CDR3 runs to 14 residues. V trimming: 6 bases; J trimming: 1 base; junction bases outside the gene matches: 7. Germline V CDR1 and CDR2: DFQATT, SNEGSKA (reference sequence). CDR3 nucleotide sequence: TGCAGTGCCGAAGGGGCGGGAGGCACAGATACGCAGTATTTT. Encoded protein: CSAEGAGGTDTQYF.